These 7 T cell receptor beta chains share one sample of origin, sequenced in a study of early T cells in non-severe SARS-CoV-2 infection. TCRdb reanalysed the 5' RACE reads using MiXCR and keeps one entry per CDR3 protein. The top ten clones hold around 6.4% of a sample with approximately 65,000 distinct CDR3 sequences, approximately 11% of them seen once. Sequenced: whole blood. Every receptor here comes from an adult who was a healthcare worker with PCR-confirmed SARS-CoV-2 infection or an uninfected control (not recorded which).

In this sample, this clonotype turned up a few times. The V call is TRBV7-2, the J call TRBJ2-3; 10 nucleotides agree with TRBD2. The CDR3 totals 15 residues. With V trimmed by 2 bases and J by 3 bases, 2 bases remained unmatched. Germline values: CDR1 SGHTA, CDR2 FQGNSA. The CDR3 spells CASSLLTSGTDTQYF. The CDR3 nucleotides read TGTGCCAGCAGCTTATTGACTAGCGGGACAGATACGCAGTATTTT.

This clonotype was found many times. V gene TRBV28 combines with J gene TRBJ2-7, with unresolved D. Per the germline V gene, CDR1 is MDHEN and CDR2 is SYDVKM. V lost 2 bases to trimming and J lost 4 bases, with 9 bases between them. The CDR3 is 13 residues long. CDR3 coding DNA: TGTGCCAGCAGTTTAACGACTCGGTACGAGCAGTACTTC. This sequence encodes CASSLTTRYEQYF.

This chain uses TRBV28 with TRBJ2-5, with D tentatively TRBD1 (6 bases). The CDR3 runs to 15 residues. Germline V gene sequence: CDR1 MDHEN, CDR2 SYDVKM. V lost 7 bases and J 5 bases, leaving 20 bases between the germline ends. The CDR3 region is CASTKSGHPSETQYF. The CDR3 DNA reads TGTGCCAGCACCAAATCGGGACACCCCTCGGAGACCCAGTACTTC.

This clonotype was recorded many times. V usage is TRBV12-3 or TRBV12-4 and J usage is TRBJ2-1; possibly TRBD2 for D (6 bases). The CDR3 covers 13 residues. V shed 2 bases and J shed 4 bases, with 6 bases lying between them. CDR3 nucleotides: TGTGCCAGCAGTTTAAGCGGGTACAATGAGCAGTTCTTC. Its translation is CASSLSGYNEQFF.

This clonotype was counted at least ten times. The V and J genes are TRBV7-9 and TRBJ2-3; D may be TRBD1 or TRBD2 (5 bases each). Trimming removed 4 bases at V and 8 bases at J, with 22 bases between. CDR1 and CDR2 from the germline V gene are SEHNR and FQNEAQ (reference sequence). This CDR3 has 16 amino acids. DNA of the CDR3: TGTGCCAGCAGCTCCGAAGCCGGGACCCCCGCGAGTACGCAGTATTTT. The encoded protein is CASSSEAGTPASTQYF.

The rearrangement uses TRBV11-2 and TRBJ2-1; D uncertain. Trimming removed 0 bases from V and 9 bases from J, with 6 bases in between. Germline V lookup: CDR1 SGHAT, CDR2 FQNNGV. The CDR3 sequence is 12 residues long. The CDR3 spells CASSLDRPEQFF. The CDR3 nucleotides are TGTGCCAGCAGCTTAGATCGGCCTGAGCAGTTCTTC. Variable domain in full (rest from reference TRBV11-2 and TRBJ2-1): EAGVAQSPRYKIIEKRQSVAFWCNPISGHATLYWYQQILGQGPKLLIQFQNNGVVDDSQLPKDRFSAERLKGVDSTLKIQPAKLEDSAVYLCASSLDRPEQFFGPGTRLTVL.

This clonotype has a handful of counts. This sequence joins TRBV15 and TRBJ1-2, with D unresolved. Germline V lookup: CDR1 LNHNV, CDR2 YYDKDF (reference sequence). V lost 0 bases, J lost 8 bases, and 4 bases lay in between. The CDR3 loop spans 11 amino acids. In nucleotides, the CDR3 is TGTGCCACCAGCAGAGACGGAGGCTACACCTTC. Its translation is CATSRDGGYTF.